The entry that follows covers one TCR beta chain sequence. The source of the sample is a study of shared clonotypes between healthy human individuals. Data came from immunoSEQ multiplex PCR; TCRdb stores just in-frame clones and leaves some out. The data show around 2.1 million clones, 85% to 95% seen once. Naive CD8 isolation took CD45RO-negative cells positively selected for CCR7 and excluded terminally differentiated effector memory CD45RA+ cells. The trim removed 3 bases at V and 8 bases at J, leaving 6 bases unmatched. CDR1 and CDR2 from the germline V gene are MDHEN and SYDVKM. The CDR3 totals 14 residues.

The clonotype comes from a man aged 18 to 29 in good health. Some clones in this sample may be carry-over from other donors' samples. Sequencing was carried out using naive CD8+ T cells from PBMCs. The chain employs TRBV28 and TRBJ2-1; 8 nucleotides agree with TRBD1. CDR3 DNA: TGTGCCAGCAGTTTCAGGGGGCTAGGATATGAGCAGTTCTTC. Translation gives CASSFRGLGYEQFF.